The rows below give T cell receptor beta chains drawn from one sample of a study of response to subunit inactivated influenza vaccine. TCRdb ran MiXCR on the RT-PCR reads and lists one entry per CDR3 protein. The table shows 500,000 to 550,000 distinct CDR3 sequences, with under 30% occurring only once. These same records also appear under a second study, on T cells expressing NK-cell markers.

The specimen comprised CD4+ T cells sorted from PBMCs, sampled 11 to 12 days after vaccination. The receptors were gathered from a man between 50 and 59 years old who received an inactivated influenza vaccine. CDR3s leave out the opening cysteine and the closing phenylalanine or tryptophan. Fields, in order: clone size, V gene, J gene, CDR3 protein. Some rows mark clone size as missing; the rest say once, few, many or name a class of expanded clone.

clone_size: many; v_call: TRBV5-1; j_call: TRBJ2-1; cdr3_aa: ASSLVAATYNEQF
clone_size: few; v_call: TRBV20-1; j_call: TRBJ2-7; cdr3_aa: SAGTSRRGEQY
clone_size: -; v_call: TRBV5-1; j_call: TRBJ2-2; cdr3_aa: ASGAWAQNTGELF
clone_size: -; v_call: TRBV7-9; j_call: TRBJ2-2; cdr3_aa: ASSNRALETGELF
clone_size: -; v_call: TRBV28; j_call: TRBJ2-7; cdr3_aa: ASSAPSGTPYEQY
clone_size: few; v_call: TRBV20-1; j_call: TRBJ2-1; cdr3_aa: SARDFAGLAGEPNEQF
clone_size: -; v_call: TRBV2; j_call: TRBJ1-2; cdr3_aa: ASSDGQFYGYT
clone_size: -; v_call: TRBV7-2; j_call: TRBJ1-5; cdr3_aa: ASSFRGTGNQPQH
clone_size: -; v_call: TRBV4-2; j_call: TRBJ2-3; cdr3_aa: ASSRGIPHTPPRLTDTQY
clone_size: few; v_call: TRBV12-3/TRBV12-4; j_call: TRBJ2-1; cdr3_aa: ASSSMTSGEQF
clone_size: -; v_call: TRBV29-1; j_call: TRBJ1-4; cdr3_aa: SVGGAHDEKLF
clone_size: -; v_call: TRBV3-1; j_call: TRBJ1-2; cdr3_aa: ASSQEGGIT
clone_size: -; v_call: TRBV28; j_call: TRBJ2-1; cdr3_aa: ASSLYASGAYNEQF
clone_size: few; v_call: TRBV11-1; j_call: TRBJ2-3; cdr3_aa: ASSNLPGLADTDTQY
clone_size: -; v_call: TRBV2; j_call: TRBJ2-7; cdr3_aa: ASSATGWYEQY
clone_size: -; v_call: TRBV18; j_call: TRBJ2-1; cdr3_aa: ASSPPTGQGSYNEQF
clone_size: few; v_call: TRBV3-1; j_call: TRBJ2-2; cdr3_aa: ASSPQLAGELF
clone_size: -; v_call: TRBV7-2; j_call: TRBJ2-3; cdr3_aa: ASSLTVRSDTQY
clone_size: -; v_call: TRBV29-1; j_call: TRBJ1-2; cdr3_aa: SAEGGQS
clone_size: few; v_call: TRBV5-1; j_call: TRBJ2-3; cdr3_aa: ASSLAAASGGDTQY
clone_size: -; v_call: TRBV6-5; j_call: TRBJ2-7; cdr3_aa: ASSSRDRGIYEQY
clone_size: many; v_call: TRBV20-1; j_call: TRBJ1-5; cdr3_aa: SARGQGYSNQPQH
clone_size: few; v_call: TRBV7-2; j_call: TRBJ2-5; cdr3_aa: ASSETITRTSVY
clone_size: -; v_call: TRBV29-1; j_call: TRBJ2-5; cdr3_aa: SVDWDGRETQY
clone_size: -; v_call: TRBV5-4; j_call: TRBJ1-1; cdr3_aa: ASSLADIKNTEAF
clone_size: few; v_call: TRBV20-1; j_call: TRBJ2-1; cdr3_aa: SARMGGRTNEQF
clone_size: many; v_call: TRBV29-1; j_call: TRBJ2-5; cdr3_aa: SVEGHRETQY
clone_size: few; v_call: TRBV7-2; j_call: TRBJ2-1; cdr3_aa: ASSFWDYNEQF
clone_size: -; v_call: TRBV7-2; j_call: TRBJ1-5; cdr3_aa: ASSLGRDRQHQPQH
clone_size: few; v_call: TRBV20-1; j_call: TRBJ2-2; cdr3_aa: SARDRRKNTGELF
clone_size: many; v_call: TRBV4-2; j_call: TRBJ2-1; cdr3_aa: ASSQVIVETGAYNEQF
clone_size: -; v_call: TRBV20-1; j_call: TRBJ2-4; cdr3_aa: SASLGDIQY
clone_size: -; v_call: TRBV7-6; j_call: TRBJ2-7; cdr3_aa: ASSLGDRYEQY
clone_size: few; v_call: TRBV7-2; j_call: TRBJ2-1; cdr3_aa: ASRGGGQGAWEQF